The TCR beta chain under discussion was sequenced for a study of blood T cell repertoires in COVID-19. Study context: Nucleic acid was either cDNA or gDNA, and it came from T cells, B-cell-depleted T cells, or PBMCs.

Termini included, the CDR3 measures 15 amino acids. Germline values: CDR1 MDHEN, CDR2 SYDVKM. Of note for this clone: It is unclear where the CDR3 begins or ends on the DNA, so no DNA is shown, and the CDR3 is as TCRdb lists it.

Authors' processing steps: How many nucleated cells were present was estimated from reference gene primer amplification. Repertoires were generated with immunoSEQ multiplex PCR, while TCRdb's copy carries only in-frame clones and drops some. From that table come the V and J calls and clone size; the DNA was used to work out D and trimming. This sample has 200,000 to 250,000 clones, with 88% found just once. Sample: peripheral blood. This chain connects TRBV28 to TRBJ2-7; the table's TRBD1 call for D was not verified on the DNA. The clonotype originates from an older woman with acute or convalescent COVID-19. CDR3 protein: CASSTSTGYLHEQYF.